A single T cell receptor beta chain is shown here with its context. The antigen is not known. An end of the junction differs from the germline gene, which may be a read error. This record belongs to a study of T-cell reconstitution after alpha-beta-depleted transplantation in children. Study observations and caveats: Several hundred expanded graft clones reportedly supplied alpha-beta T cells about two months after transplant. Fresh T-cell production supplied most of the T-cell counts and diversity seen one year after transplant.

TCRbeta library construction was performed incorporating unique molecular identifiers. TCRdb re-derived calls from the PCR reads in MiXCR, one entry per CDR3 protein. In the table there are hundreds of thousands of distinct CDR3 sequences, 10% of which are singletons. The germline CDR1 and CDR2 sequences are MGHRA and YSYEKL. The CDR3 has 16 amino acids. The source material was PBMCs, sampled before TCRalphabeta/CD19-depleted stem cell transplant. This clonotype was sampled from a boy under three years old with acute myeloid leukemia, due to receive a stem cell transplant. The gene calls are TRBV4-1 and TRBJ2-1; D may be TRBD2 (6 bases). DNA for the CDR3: TGCGCCAGAAGCCAAGGTCCGGGACTTGGGTTCAATGAGCAGTTCTTC. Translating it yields CARSQGPGLGFNEQFF.